These 11 T cell receptor beta chains were sequenced from one sample in a study of blood T cell repertoires in COVID-19. Profiling relied on immunoSEQ multiplex PCR, and the TCRdb table lists in-frame clones only, not all of them. Among about 94,000 clones listed, 86% were seen once. Material: peripheral blood. The receptor set was obtained from a woman aged 60-75 years in a cohort sampled during active or convalescent COVID-19.

The genes are TRBV6-6 and TRBJ1-1; TRBD1 aligns across 7 bases. CDR1 and CDR2 from the germline V gene are MNHNY and SVGAGI (reference sequence). V lost 7 bases to trimming and J lost 4 bases; unmatched junction nucleotides: 3. The CDR3 runs to 12 residues. CDR3 protein: CASNRQGTEAFF. The DNA for the CDR3 is TGTGCCAGCAATCGACAGGGCACTGAAGCTTTCTTT.

This clone has just one count. The CDR3 loop is CASSQHRGGAGELFF. As DNA, the CDR3 is TGCGCCAGCAGCCAACACAGGGGCGGGGCCGGGGAGCTGTTTTTT. The rearrangement links TRBV4-1 to TRBJ2-2, with TRBD1 as a possible D gene (7 bases). Germline V gene sequence: CDR1 MGHRA, CDR2 YSYEKL. CDR3 length: 15 residues. V was cut by 2 bases and J by 6 bases, with 13 bases left in between.

This clone was seen more than once but under ten times. The J gene is TRBJ2-1, the V gene TRBV28; unclear D gene. The V gene lost 2 bases and the J gene lost 8 bases, with 13 bases spanning the gap. The CDR3 length is 14 residues. Germline V gives CDR1 MDHEN, CDR2 SYDVKM. The CDR3 bases are TGTGCCAGCAGTTTACCCGCCACTAACCATGAGCAGTTCTTC. It is translated as CASSLPATNHEQFF.

The chain couples TRBV4-1 to TRBJ1-1; D is possibly TRBD1 (5 bases). V was pared by 4 bases and J by 5 bases, with 11 bases between. The CDR3 spans 13 residues. The germline CDR1 and CDR2 sequences are MGHRA and YSYEKL. DNA for the CDR3: TGCGCCAGCAGCCTCGGAGGGGAAACTGAAGCTTTCTTT. Translation: CASSLGGETEAFF.

The chain links TRBV5-1 to TRBJ2-3; a possible D gene is TRBD2 (6 bases). Trimming shortened V by 4 bases and J by 0 bases, and 18 bases separated the two germline ends. Germline CDR1 and CDR2: SGHRS and YFSETQ. The CDR3 has 17 residues. In DNA, the CDR3 is TGCGCCAGCAGCCGGGGACTTGGGGCCTCTAGCACAGATACGCAGTATTTT. Translating it yields CASSRGLGASSTDTQYF.

In this sample, this clone turned up once. The chain employs TRBV6-5 and TRBJ2-1, with 7 bases identical to TRBD2. The length of the CDR3 is 11 residues. Germline values: CDR1 MNHEY, CDR2 SVGAGI. The junction had 2 bases not matched to a gene; V was cut back by 5 bases and J by 10 bases. CDR3 residues: CASSQLAEQFF. The DNA of the CDR3 is TGTGCCAGCAGTCAACTAGCGGAGCAGTTCTTC.

The chain carries TRBV5-1 and TRBJ2-5; maybe TRBD2 (7 bases). The germline V and J ends were trimmed by 0 bases and 5 bases, with 14 bases remaining between them. CDR1 and CDR2 (germline): SGHRS, YFSETQ. The CDR3 totals 15 residues. CDR3 protein: CASSLAGGPEETQYF. CDR3 nucleotides: TGCGCCAGCAGCTTGGCCGGGGGGCCCGAGGAGACCCAGTACTTC.

This rearrangement joins TRBV18 to TRBJ2-5; the D is unclear. Trimming took 3 bases from V and 0 from J, leaving 5 bases between them. The CDR3 spans 13 residues. Germline loops: CDR1 KGHSH, CDR2 LQKENI. The CDR3 DNA reads as TGTGCCAGCTCACCGTCGTACCAAGAGACCCAGTACTTC. It specifies CASSPSYQETQYF.

This clone occurred once. V usage is TRBV5-4 and J usage is TRBJ2-5; TRBD2 matches 9 bases. Trimming removed 4 bases from V and 5 bases from J; junction bases left unmatched: 15. The V gene's germline CDR1 is SGHNT and CDR2 YYREEE (reference sequence). This CDR3 is built from 17 residues. The CDR3 loop is CASSAMLAGGLRETQYF. Written as DNA, the CDR3 is TGTGCCAGCAGCGCGATGTTGGCGGGGGGGCTGAGGGAGACCCAGTACTTC.

The V gene is TRBV19, the J gene TRBJ1-1, with 7 bases fitting TRBD1. The length of the CDR3 is 16 residues. Germline loops: CDR1 LNHDA, CDR2 SQIVND (reference sequence). Losses at the gene ends were 8 bases for V and 7 bases for J; bases not matched to a gene: 19. In nucleotides, the CDR3 is TGTGCCAGTTGGCCCCGGGACAGCCCTCGAACAGATGAAGCTTTCTTT. As protein: CASWPRDSPRTDEAFF.

This chain connects TRBV28 to TRBJ1-5; tentative D call: TRBD1 (6 bases). CDR1 and CDR2 from the germline V gene are MDHEN and SYDVKM. This CDR3 spans 13 amino acids. The V end lost 5 bases, the J end lost 6 bases, and 11 bases lay between the germline ends. The CDR3 coding sequence is TGTGCCAGCAGTACAGGGTTCATTCAGCCCCAGCATTTT. Its protein product is CASSTGFIQPQHF.